This T cell receptor (beta chain) was captured in a study of cytomegalovirus exposure and HLA in healthy donors. Whole-study findings and limits: The dataset shows that most TCR sequences were rare, while some public TCRs occurred in many donors.

In the PCR, 60 Vbeta and 13 Jbeta primers were used. Using immunoSEQ multiplex PCR, the repertoire was profiled, and TCRdb retains in-frame clones only, with some absent. The table records some 150,000 clones, approximately 80% of them present only once. A word on this clone: Its antigen remains unidentified.

The TCR originated in a boy under 10 years old in good health and CMV-seronegative. The sequenced material came from PBMCs.

CDR3 in amino acids: CSVEDQGPEQYF. For the CDR3, the DNA is TGCAGCGTTGAAGATCAGGGGCCCGAGCAGTACTTC. This chain connects TRBV29-1 to TRBJ2-5; D might be TRBD1 (6 bases). TRBJ2-7 matches the DNA end more closely, so the J call is doubtful. The CDR3 covers 12 residues. CDR1 is SQVTM, CDR2 ANQGSEA, per germline.